The present TCR beta chain was sequenced within a study of cytomegalovirus exposure and HLA in healthy donors. Study at large: Out of 398 genotyped donors, about 81% belonged to the Caucasian-associated ancestry cluster.

Donors counted as nominally healthy when sampled, yet unrecorded immune exposures were likely. Note on this clone: Its matching antigen is unknown.

Whole-study results and caveats: Most TCR sequences were seen very rarely across donors, but some public TCRs occurred in many.

The CDR3 is 13 amino acids. V was shortened by 8 bases and J by 6 bases, with 13 bases between the two germline ends. The germline V gene has CDR1 WNHNN and CDR2 SYGVQD (reference sequence). The study ran its PCR with 60 Vbeta and 13 Jbeta primers. Sequencing used immunoSEQ multiplex PCR; TCRdb keeps in-frame clones, though not all of them. The sample holds about 140,000 clones; 75% to 80% are singletons and the top ten take 2% to 2.5%. The sequence was obtained from a man in his thirties or forties in good health and CMV-seronegative. The chain recombines TRBV10-1 with TRBJ2-2; D is perhaps TRBD1 (5 bases). The sample was PBMCs. The CDR3 spells CASQGALSGELFF. The CDR3 bases are TGCGCCAGCCAAGGGGCACTGTCCGGGGAGCTGTTTTTT.